These 17 T cell receptor beta chains came from one sample sequenced in a study of shared clonotypes between healthy human individuals (dated by TCRdb to between 2020 and 2021). CD8 naive samples were obtained by positive selection for CCR7 among CD45RO-negative cells, yielding a CD45RA+CCR7+ population from which TemRA cells were excluded. Library preparation was by the immunoSEQ multiplex PCR assay. TCRdb retrieved this table from immuneACCESS and kept in-frame rearrangements only. Not all clones are present; in checked studies, unresolved V genes account for under half, and no reason is known for the remainder. The sample table lists approximately 600,000 clones, 85% to 95% of them with a count of one. The biggest ten clones account for around 0.11% of the sample. Sequencing was performed on naive CD8+ T cells sorted from blood. The cell subset or site label on this specimen signifies: CD45RA+CCR7+. Every receptor here comes from a woman between 25 and 40 years old in good health.

CDR3 sequence (DNA): TGTGCCAGCAGTACGCCGGTGGCAGGGCTCCACGAGCAGTACTTC. Translating gives CASSTPVAGLHEQYF. J is TRBJ2-7 and V is TRBV27, with a tentative D call TRBD1 (5 bases). The CDR3 sequence is 15 residues long. V was shortened by 5 bases and J by 5 bases, with 19 bases between the two germline ends. Germline lookup yields CDR1 MNHEY and CDR2 SMNVEV (reference sequence).

CDR3 in amino acids: CASSLAGLAGGNEQYF. CDR3 coding DNA: TGTGCCAGCAGCTTAGCAGGACTAGCGGGAGGCAACGAGCAGTACTTC. The genes are TRBV5-8 and TRBJ2-7; 14 nucleotides agree with TRBD2. The CDR3 consists of 16 residues. The V segment lost 2 bases and the J segment 5 bases; nucleotides outside the gene matches: 6. Germline V gene sequence: CDR1 SGHTS, CDR2 YDEGEE.

The chain employs TRBV27 and TRBJ2-5; D may be TRBD2 (5 bases). The J call may be incorrect, as the DNA end agrees better with TRBJ2-7. Germline assignment: CDR1 MNHEY and CDR2 SMNVEV (reference sequence). This CDR3 is built from 14 residues. The DNA for the CDR3 is TGTGCCAGCAGTTACGGGGTGGAGACCTACGAGCAGTACTTC. Its translation: CASSYGVETYEQYF.

This clone was recorded only once. The chain is built from TRBV10-2 and TRBJ2-3; 7 bases fit TRBD2. Looked up from germline, CDR1 is WSHSY and CDR2 is SAAADI. Losses at the gene ends were 5 bases for V and 4 bases for J; bases not matched to a gene: 6. CDR3 length: 14 amino acids. This CDR3 reads CASSTGGSADTQYF. CDR3 DNA: TGCGCCAGCAGTACTGGCGGGAGTGCAGATACGCAGTATTTT.

This chain uses TRBV28 with TRBJ1-3; D is undetermined. CDR1 is MDHEN and CDR2 is SYDVKM in the germline V gene. The CDR3 is 12 residues long. Trimming shortened V by 2 bases and J by 12 bases, and 11 bases separated the two germline ends. The CDR3 region has the DNA TGTGCCAGCAGTTTAAGGTTCGGCCTCATATATTTT. The encoded protein is CASSLRFGLIYF.

As regards this clone: Other nucleotide sequences from this sample produce the same CDR3. The V gene is TRBV18, the J gene TRBJ2-7; no clear D. The CDR3 consists of 11 residues. Germline V gene data show CDR1 as KGHSH and CDR2 as LQKENI. Trimming pared 3 bases from V and 3 bases from J, leaving 3 bases between. CDR3 bases: TGTGCCAGCTCACCGGACTACGAGCAGTACTTC. Protein sequence: CASSPDYEQYF.

This clone has just one count. The chain links TRBV2 to TRBJ2-1; D tentatively fits TRBD1 or TRBD2 (5 bases each). The germline CDR1 and CDR2 sequences are SNHLY and FYNNEI. The CDR3 runs to 16 residues. Trimming stripped 6 bases from V and 0 bases from J, with 15 bases between. In DNA form, the CDR3 reads TGTGCCAGCAGCGGGGCGGCCGTGAGCTCCTACAATGAGCAGTTCTTC. It specifies CASSGAAVSSYNEQFF.

In nucleotides, the CDR3 is TGTGCCAGCAGTGAACCTTCGCCTTACAGGGCATACGAGCAGTACTTC. This translates into CASSEPSPYRAYEQYF. The rearrangement links TRBV2 to TRBJ2-7; TRBD1 is a possible D gene (6 bases). With 2 bases removed from V and 4 bases from J, the gap between germline ends came to 18 bases. This CDR3 is 16 amino acids long. Germline assignment: CDR1 SNHLY and CDR2 FYNNEI. Full variable domain (remainder filled in from reference TRBV2 and TRBJ2-7): EPEVTQTPSHQVTQMGQEVILRCVPISNHLYFYWYRQILGQKVEFLVSFYNNEISEKSEIFDDQFSVERPDGSNFTLKIRSTKLEDSAMYFCASSEPSPYRAYEQYFGPGTRLTVT.

To note about this clone: Different DNA sequences within this sample yield the same CDR3. The chain carries TRBV19 and TRBJ1-1; D uncertain. CDR1 and CDR2 (germline): LNHDA, SQIVND (reference sequence). V shed 2 bases and J shed 1 base, with 5 bases lying between them. This CDR3 has 13 amino acids. In DNA form, the CDR3 reads TGTGCCAGTAGTATACCTCCGAACACTGAAGCTTTCTTT. Encoded protein: CASSIPPNTEAFF.

The chain recombines TRBV27 with TRBJ2-3; D gene uncertain. With 5 bases removed from V and 3 bases from J, the gap between germline ends came to 6 bases. CDR1 and CDR2 from the germline V gene are MNHEY and SMNVEV (reference sequence). The CDR3 extends over 12 amino acids. The CDR3 spells CASSQPTDTQYF. CDR3 DNA: TGTGCCAGCAGTCAACCTACAGATACGCAGTATTTT.

The chain uses TRBV2 and TRBJ2-5, with 13 bases aligning to TRBD2. The J call may be incorrect, as the DNA end agrees better with TRBJ2-7. This CDR3 is 15 amino acids long. Germline assignment: CDR1 SNHLY and CDR2 FYNNEI. The CDR3 spells CASSGGLAGVYEQYF. CDR3 sequence (DNA): TGTGCCAGCAGTGGTGGACTAGCGGGAGTCTACGAGCAGTACTTC.

The CDR3 DNA follows: TGTGCCAGCAGCTTACGCCGTAGCGGGAGTGGTGACGAGCAGTACTTC. Translated, it gives CASSLRRSGSGDEQYF. The chain is built from TRBV7-6 and TRBJ2-7; 9 bases are shared with TRBD2. From germline, CDR1 is SGHVS and CDR2 FNYEAQ. This CDR3 has 16 residues. After removal of 2 bases from V and 5 bases from J, the junction contained 10 bases not matched to a gene.

The chain carries TRBV7-6 and TRBJ2-5; D uncertain. The J call may be incorrect, as the DNA end agrees better with TRBJ2-7. Germline V gives CDR1 SGHVS, CDR2 FNYEAQ. The CDR3 sequence is 14 residues long. This CDR3 reads CASSLGSGAYEQYF. In nucleotides, the CDR3 is TGTGCCAGCAGCTTAGGTTCAGGAGCCTACGAGCAGTACTTC.

This clone was counted once. V gene TRBV27 combines with J gene TRBJ2-2; D call uncertain. This CDR3 spans 13 amino acids. V lost 0 bases and J lost 8, with 7 bases in between. Germline CDR1 and CDR2: MNHEY and SMNVEV (reference sequence). CDR3 amino acids: CASSLSLWGELFF. In nucleotides, the CDR3 is TGTGCCAGCAGTTTATCGCTATGGGGGGAGCTGTTTTTT.

For the CDR3, the DNA is TGTGCCAGCAGTGTACGGGACAGCACCTACGAGCAGTACTTC. Protein: CASSVRDSTYEQYF. The V and J genes are TRBV6-5 and TRBJ2-7; 7 nucleotides line up with TRBD1. CDR1 is MNHEY and CDR2 is SVGAGI in the germline V gene. The CDR3 runs to 14 residues. V shed 5 bases, J shed 2 bases, and the junction held 6 bases outside the gene matches.

The rearrangement uses TRBV27 and TRBJ2-7; a weak D match, TRBD2 (6 bases). Germline V gene data show CDR1 as MNHEY and CDR2 as SMNVEV (reference sequence). V shed 5 bases and J shed 6 bases, with 20 bases lying between them. This CDR3 is built from 15 residues. In DNA, the CDR3 is TGTGCCAGCAGTACAGGACAACCGGGACTGGGCGAGCAGTACTTC. Translating it yields CASSTGQPGLGEQYF.

The chain recombines TRBV4-1 with TRBJ2-7, with unresolved D. This CDR3 is 15 amino acids long. The germline V gene encodes CDR1 MGHRA and CDR2 YSYEKL. The germline V and J ends were trimmed by 4 bases and 0 bases, with 13 bases remaining between them. The CDR3 nucleotides read TGCGCCAGCAGCCCCGACCAAAGTCGCTCCTACGAGCAGTACTTC. It translates to CASSPDQSRSYEQYF.